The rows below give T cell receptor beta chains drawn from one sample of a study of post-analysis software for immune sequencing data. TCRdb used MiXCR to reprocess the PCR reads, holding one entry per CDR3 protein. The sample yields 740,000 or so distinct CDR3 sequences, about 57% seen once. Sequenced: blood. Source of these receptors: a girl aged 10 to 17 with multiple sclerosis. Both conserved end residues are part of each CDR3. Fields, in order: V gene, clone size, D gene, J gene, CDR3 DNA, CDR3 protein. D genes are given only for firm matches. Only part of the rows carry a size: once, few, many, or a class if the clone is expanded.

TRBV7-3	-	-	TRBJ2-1	TGTGCCAGCAGCCATGGACTCTACAATGAGCAGTTCTTC	CASSHGLYNEQFF
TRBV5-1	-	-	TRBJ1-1	TGCGCCAGCAGCTTGGGGGGGACGGTGAACACTGAAGCTTTCTTT	CASSLGGTVNTEAFF
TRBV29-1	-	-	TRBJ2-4	TGCAGCGTTGCTGGCAGGTTAGCCAAAAACATTCAGTACTTC	CSVAGRLAKNIQYF
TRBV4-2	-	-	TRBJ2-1	TGTGCCAGCAGCCAAGGGGGTCTTTTCGGACTGTTGACTGACAATGAGCAGTTCTTC	CASSQGGLFGLLTDNEQFF
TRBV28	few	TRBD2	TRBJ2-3	TGTGCCAGCAGTCCCTTAGCGGGAGAGGCAGATACGCAGTATTTT	CASSPLAGEADTQYF
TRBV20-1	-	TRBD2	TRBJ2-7	TGCAGTGCGCCTAAGACTAGCCTAAGCTCCTACGAGCAGTACTTC	CSAPKTSLSSYEQYF
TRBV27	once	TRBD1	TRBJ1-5	TGTGCCAGCACCTCTATGGGGACAGGGTTTGGCAATCAGCCCCAGCATTTT	CASTSMGTGFGNQPQHF
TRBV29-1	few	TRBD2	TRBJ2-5	TGCAGCTTAAAACCCGGGACTAACCAAGAGACCCAGTACTTC	CSLKPGTNQETQYF
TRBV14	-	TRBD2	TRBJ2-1	TGTGCCAGCAGCGAAGTAGACGGGGGGGCACGGAATGAGCAGTTCTTC	CASSEVDGGARNEQFF
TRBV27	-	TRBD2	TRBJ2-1	TGTGCCAGCAGGCTAGCGGGAGGGAACTACAATGAGCAGTTCTTC	CASRLAGGNYNEQFF
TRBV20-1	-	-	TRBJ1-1	TGCAGTGCTAGAGATCTGTGGGGGAGGGGAAACACTGAAGCTTTCTTT	CSARDLWGRGNTEAFF
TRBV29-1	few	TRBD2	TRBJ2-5	TGCAGCGTTGAAGCTAGCGGGGTCCAAGAGACCCAGTACTTC	CSVEASGVQETQYF
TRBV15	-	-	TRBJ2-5	TGTGCCACCAGCAAGAGATCTTCCGGGGAGACCCAGTACTTC	CATSKRSSGETQYF
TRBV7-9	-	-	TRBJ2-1	TGTGCCAGCAGCTTAGGCCTAGATAAGGGGTTCTTC	CASSLGLDKGFF
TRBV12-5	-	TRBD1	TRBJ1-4	TGTGCTAGTGGTTTGGGCCGGGACAGGGGACACCTTAATGAAAAACGGTTTTTT	CASGLGRDRGHLNEKRFF
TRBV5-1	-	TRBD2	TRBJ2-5	TGCGCCAACAGCTTGGGCGCGGGGGGCCTAAAAGAGACCCAGTACTTC	CANSLGAGGLKETQYF
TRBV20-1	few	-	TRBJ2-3	TGCAGTGCCCCGGACGGAGCTTCCTACACAGATACGCAGTATTTT	CSAPDGASYTDTQYF
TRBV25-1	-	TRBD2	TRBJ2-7	TGTGCCAGCAGTGGGGGTTTAGCGGGCCTGAGGTTTGAGCAGTACTTC	CASSGGLAGLRFEQYF
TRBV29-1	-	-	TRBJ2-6	TGCAGCGTTGAAGGAGGGTGGGGGACCGGGGCCAACGTCCTGACTTTC	CSVEGGWGTGANVLTF
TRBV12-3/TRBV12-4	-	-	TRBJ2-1	TGTGCCAGCAGATCTACCGGGGCCCTAAGGGGTGAGCAGTTCTTC	CASRSTGALRGEQFF
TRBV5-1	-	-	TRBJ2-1	TGCGCCAGCAGCCCCGAGGAGAGCGGGCTACGCTACAATGAGCAGTTCTTC	CASSPEESGLRYNEQFF
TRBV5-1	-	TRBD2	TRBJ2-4	TGCGCCAGCAGCTTTCGGAGCGGGAGTGACATTCAGTACTTC	CASSFRSGSDIQYF
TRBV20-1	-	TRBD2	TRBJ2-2	TGCAGTGCTGGCCTAGCGGGGTCCGGGGAGCTGTTTTTT	CSAGLAGSGELFF
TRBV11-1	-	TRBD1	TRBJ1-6	TGTGCCAGCAGCACCCACAGGGGCAACAATTCACCCCTCCACTTT	CASSTHRGNNSPLHF
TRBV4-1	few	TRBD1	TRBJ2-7	TGCGCCAGCAGCCTCGAGGGGGCGGATACCTACGAGCAGTACTTC	CASSLEGADTYEQYF
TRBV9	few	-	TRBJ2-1	TGTGCCAGCAGCCCTAGCCCGTCGGAAGGTGAGCAGTTCTTC	CASSPSPSEGEQFF
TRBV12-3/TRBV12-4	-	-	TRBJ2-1	TGTGCCAGCATCCCTACCCTTAACTCCTACAATGAGCAGTTCTTC	CASIPTLNSYNEQFF
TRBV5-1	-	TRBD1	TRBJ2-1	TGCGCCAGCAGCCAGGACAGGAAGCAGTTCTTC	CASSQDRKQFF
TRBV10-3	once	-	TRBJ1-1	TGTGCCACCCGTTTAGCGGGACAGAACACTGAAGCTTTCTTT	CATRLAGQNTEAFF
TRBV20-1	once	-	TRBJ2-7	TGCAGTGCCAACCAACAGGGTGGGCACGAGCAGTACTTC	CSANQQGGHEQYF
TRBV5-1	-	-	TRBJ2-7	TGCGCCAGCAGCTTAGGCGGGACAGCCCTGGACGAGCAGTACTTC	CASSLGGTALDEQYF
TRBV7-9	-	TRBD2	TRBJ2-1	TGTGCCAGCAGCTTTACTAGCGGGGGGGGGCAGTTCTTC	CASSFTSGGGQFF
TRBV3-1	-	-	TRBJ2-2	TGTGCCAGCAGCCATGTCTCGGGGGCGCGCACCGGGGAGCTGTTTTTT	CASSHVSGARTGELFF